The 3 T cell receptor beta chains listed next were all sequenced from one sample in a study of blood T cells in healthy people across ages. A sample-barcoded 5' primer and a J-beta primer mix were used in a second PCR of roughly 6 to 12 cycles. TCRdb reanalysed the 5' RACE reads using MiXCR and keeps one entry per CDR3 protein. The sample contains about 1.1 million distinct CDR3 sequences, roughly two fifths of which appear only once. Sample: blood. Receptors originate from a man younger than 35 in good health.

The chain employs TRBV7-3 and TRBJ1-1, with 8 bases fitting TRBD1. The CDR3 is 16 residues long. V trimming: 1 base; J trimming: 1 base; junction bases outside the gene matches: 5. Germline values: CDR1 SGHTA, CDR2 FQGTGA. The CDR3 DNA is TGTGCCAGCAGCTTAATGGGGGGACAGGCGAACACTGAAGCTTTCTTT. This sequence encodes CASSLMGGQANTEAFF.

CDR3 coding DNA: TGTGCCAGCTCACAGGGACAGGGGGTTGGCGAGCAGTACTTC. Translated, it gives CASSQGQGVGEQYF. The genes are TRBV18 and TRBJ2-5, with 11 bases matching TRBD1. The end of the DNA is better explained by TRBJ2-7, so the J call may be wrong. Germline assignment: CDR1 KGHSH and CDR2 LQKENI. This CDR3 comprises 14 residues.

This clonotype was counted only a few times. This chain joins TRBV9 and TRBJ2-1; TRBD2 is a possible D gene (7 bases). The CDR3 has 15 residues. Per the germline V gene, CDR1 is SGDLS and CDR2 is YYNGEE. Trimming took 0 bases from V and 7 from J, leaving 14 bases between them. Here the CDR3 DNA reads TGTGCCAGCAGCGTAGAGGGGGGGGGCCGTAATGAGCAGTTCTTC. Translation gives CASSVEGGGRNEQFF.